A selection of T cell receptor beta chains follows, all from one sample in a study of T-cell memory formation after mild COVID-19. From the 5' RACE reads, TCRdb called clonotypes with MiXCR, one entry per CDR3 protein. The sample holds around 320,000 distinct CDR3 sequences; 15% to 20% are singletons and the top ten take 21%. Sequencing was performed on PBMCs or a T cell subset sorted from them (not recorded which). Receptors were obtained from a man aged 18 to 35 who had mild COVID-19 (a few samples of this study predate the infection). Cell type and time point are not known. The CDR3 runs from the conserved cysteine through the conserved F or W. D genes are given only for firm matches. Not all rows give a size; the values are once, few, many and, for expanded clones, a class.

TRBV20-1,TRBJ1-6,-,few,CSAYNPGNNSPLHF,TGCAGTGCTTACAACCCAGGGAATAATTCACCCCTCCACTTT
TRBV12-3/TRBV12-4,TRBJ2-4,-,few,CASSFMGQGRNIQYF,TGTGCCAGCAGTTTCATGGGCCAGGGTAGAAACATTCAGTACTTC
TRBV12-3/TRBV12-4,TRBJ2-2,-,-,CASSLGATNTGELFF,TGTGCCAGCAGTCTCGGGGCCACGAACACCGGGGAGCTGTTTTTT
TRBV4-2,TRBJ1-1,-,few,CASSQDSGLSEAFF,TGTGCCAGCAGCCAAGATTCAGGGTTATCTGAAGCTTTCTTT
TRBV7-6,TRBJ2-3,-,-,CASSRRTSTDTQYF,TGTGCCAGCAGCCGCAGGACCAGCACAGATACGCAGTATTTT
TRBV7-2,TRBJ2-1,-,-,CASSLSRIDNEQFF,TGTGCCAGCAGCTTATCACGGATCGATAATGAGCAGTTCTTC
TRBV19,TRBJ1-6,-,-,CASGPWGSPLHF,TGTGCCAGCGGACCTTGGGGTTCACCCCTCCACTTT
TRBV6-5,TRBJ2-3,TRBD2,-,CASSYLLAGGSQAQYF,TGTGCCAGCAGTTACCTGCTAGCGGGGGGGTCCCAGGCGCAGTATTTT
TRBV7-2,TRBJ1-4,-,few,CASSLEGRGQGKLFF,TGTGCCAGCAGCTTAGAAGGCCGGGGGCAAGGGAAACTGTTTTTT
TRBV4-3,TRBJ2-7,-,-,CASSQDRDISYEQYF,TGCGCCAGCAGCCAAGATCGGGACATATCCTACGAGCAGTACTTC
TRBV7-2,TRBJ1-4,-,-,CASSSPFNEKLFF,TGTGCCAGCAGTTCGCCTTTTAATGAAAAACTGTTTTTT
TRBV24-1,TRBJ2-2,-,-,CATGMENTGELFF,TGTGCCACCGGGATGGAGAACACCGGGGAGCTGTTTTTT
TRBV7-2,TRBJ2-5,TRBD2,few,CASSFSLAGEETQYF,TGTGCCAGCAGTTTTAGCCTAGCGGGGGAGGAGACCCAGTACTTC
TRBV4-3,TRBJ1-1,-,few,CASSQERSDTEAFF,TGCGCCAGCAGCCAAGAAAGGTCAGACACTGAAGCTTTCTTT
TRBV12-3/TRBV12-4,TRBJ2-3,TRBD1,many,CASSLVPGGKSDTQYF,TGTGCCAGCAGTTTAGTTCCAGGGGGAAAATCAGATACGCAGTATTTT
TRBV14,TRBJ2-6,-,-,CASSQWVLSGANVLTF,TGTGCCAGCAGCCAATGGGTCCTCTCTGGGGCCAACGTCCTGACTTTC
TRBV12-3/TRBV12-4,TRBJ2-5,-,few,CASSLVLKETQYF,TGTGCCAGCAGTTTAGTACTAAAAGAGACCCAGTACTTC
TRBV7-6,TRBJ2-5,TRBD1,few,CASSSGTVQETQYF,TGTGCCAGCAGCTCAGGGACAGTCCAAGAGACCCAGTACTTC
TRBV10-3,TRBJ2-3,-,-,CAISERRADTDTQYF,TGTGCCATCAGTGAGAGACGCGCCGACACAGATACGCAGTATTTT
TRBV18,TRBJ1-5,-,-,CASSPQDNNNQPQHF,TGTGCCAGCTCACCCCAGGATAATAACAATCAGCCCCAGCATTTT
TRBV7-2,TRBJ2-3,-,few,CASSLTGGDTDTQYF,TGTGCCAGCAGCTTAACTGGGGGAGACACAGATACGCAGTATTTT
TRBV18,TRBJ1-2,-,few,CASSPGNLGYYGYTF,TGTGCCAGCTCTCCCGGAAATCTGGGCTACTATGGCTACACCTTC
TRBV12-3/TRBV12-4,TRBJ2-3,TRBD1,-,CASSSAGGPDTQYF,TGTGCCAGCAGTTCCGCAGGGGGCCCAGATACGCAGTATTTT
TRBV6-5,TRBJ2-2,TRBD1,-,CASSYGDRGNGELFF,TGTGCCAGCAGTTACGGGGACAGGGGTAACGGGGAGCTGTTTTTT
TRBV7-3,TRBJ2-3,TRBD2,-,CASSLSRLAGGSTDTQYF,TGTGCCAGCAGCTTAAGTCGGCTAGCGGGGGGATCAACAGATACGCAGTATTTT
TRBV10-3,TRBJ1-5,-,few,CAISEDLMNQPQHF,TGTGCCATCAGTGAAGATCTGATGAATCAGCCCCAGCATTTT
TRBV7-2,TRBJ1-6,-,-,CASSLTQRDSPLHF,TGTGCCAGCAGCCTGACTCAGCGGGATTCACCCCTCCACTTT
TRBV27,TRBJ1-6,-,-,CASSNRVYSPLHF,TGTGCCAGCAGTAACAGGGTCTATTCACCCCTCCACTTT
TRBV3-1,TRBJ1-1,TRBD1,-,CASSQWGQTTNTWAFF,TGTGCCAGCAGCCAGTGGGGACAGACAACCAACACTTGGGCTTTCTTT
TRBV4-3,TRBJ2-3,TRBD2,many,CASSQGLAGDTQYF,TGCGCCAGCAGCCAAGGGCTAGCGGGGGATACGCAGTATTTT
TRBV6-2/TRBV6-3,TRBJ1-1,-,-,CASGDPGRQNTEAFF,TGTGCCAGCGGAGACCCGGGACGGCAGAACACTGAAGCTTTCTTT
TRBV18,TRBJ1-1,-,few,CASDNGNEAFF,TGTGCCAGCGACAACGGCAATGAAGCTTTCTTT
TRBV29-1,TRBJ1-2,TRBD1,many,CSADPQQGAGYTF,TGCAGCGCTGACCCCCAACAGGGGGCGGGCTACACCTTC
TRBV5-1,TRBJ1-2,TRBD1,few,CASSSGQGGYIYGYTF,TGCGCCAGCAGCAGCGGACAGGGAGGATACATCTATGGCTACACCTTC
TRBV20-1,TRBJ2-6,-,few,CSARDDSSGANVLTF,TGCAGTGCTAGAGACGATTCCTCTGGGGCCAACGTCCTGACTTTC
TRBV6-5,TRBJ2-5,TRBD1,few,CASRPGGWETQYF,TGTGCCAGCAGACCAGGGGGCTGGGAGACCCAGTACTTC